The entry below gives a single TCR beta chain sequence along with its context. The target antigen is unknown. Unique molecular identifiers had been added to the TCR beta cDNA libraries. TCRdb processed the PCR reads anew with MiXCR; each CDR3 protein has one entry. The table includes 750,000 to 900,000 distinct CDR3 sequences, just over 45% detected once. The sample is drawn from a study of post-analysis software for immune sequencing data. Study context: Included among the disease courses, which were recorded for the cohort, were relapsing-remitting, secondary progressive and progressive-relapsing multiple sclerosis.

The CDR3 has 15 residues. CDR1 is ENHRY and CDR2 is SYGVKD in the germline V gene. Trimming removed 2 bases from V and 6 bases from J, with 17 bases in between. General study results and limits: The five TRBV segments detected at higher frequency in patients than in controls included TRBV5-6, TRBV5-1 and TRBV20-1.

V gene TRBV10-3 combines with J gene TRBJ2-7, with a possible D match to TRBD2 (6 bases). The source is a girl under 18 with multiple sclerosis. The sequenced material came from blood. CDR3 region: CAISEPWTTRGEQYF. The CDR3 coding sequence is TGTGCCATCAGTGAGCCCTGGACTACGCGGGGCGAGCAGTACTTC.